Shown below are 25 T cell receptor beta chains from a single sample sequenced in a study of Ad26.COV2.S vaccination and SARS-CoV-2 variants. Clones were sequenced by immunoSEQ multiplex PCR, and TCRdb holds only the in-frame ones, with some missing. Among 380,000 or so clones listed, 65% to 90% were seen once. Indicated treatment: about 20 received Ad26.COV2.S at low or high dose, single or two shots; a few received placebo; per-sample allocation not given. Sampling was performed 63 days after the first vaccine or placebo injection. This sample comprised peripheral blood, obtained in a trial of Ad26.COV2.S vaccine versus placebo. These receptor sequences come from a person aged 18 to 59 who received the Ad26.COV2.S COVID-19 vaccine or a placebo.

The chain uses TRBV4-1 and TRBJ2-7, with TRBD1 matching over 9 bases. This CDR3 has 17 residues. Germline loops: CDR1 MGHRA, CDR2 YSYEKL. V lost 1 base to trimming and J lost 3 bases; unmatched junction nucleotides: 10. The CDR3 nucleotides read TGCGCCAGCAGCCAAGCCAAGGGGACAGGGACATTCTACGAGCAGTACTTC. Translation: CASSQAKGTGTFYEQYF.

The V and J genes are TRBV6-4 and TRBJ2-1; D unclear. The CDR3 extends over 15 amino acids. V lost 6 bases and J lost 0, with 12 bases in between. Germline CDR1 reads MRHNA; CDR2 reads SNTAGT. Here the CDR3 DNA reads TGTGCCAGCAGCCAGAGCGTAAGCTCCTACAATGAGCAGTTCTTC. Translated, it gives CASSQSVSSYNEQFF.

The rearrangement uses TRBV12-3 or TRBV12-4 and TRBJ2-1; D may be TRBD2 (5 bases). The CDR3 spans 12 residues. Trimming removed 7 bases at V and 15 bases at J, with 19 bases between. CDR3 protein: CASTPLALPLFF. The CDR3 region has the DNA TGTGCCAGCACCCCTCTAGCTCTACCGCTGTTCTTC.

This chain uses TRBV28 with TRBJ2-3; 8 nucleotides line up with TRBD2. J was trimmed by 2 bases and V by 6 bases; bases with no gene match: 34. The CDR3 loop spans 24 amino acids. Germline CDR1 reads MDHEN; CDR2 reads SYDVKM. As DNA, the CDR3 is TGTGCCAGCAGCCTTATAGTAGGGGACTGGCCATCGCAAGCGGGAGAAAAAACCACAGATACGCAGTATTTT. It codes for CASSLIVGDWPSQAGEKTTDTQYF.

This chain links TRBV3-1 (or the pseudogene TRBV3-2) with TRBJ2-1, with a tentative D call TRBD2 (6 bases). The CDR3 length is 16 residues. V lost 4 bases and J 3 bases, leaving 16 bases between the germline ends. CDR1 and CDR2 from the germline V gene are LGHDT and YNNKEL (reference sequence). CDR3 region: CASSLKHGGLYNEQFF. Written as DNA, the CDR3 is TGTGCCAGCAGCCTAAAGCACGGGGGACTCTACAATGAGCAGTTCTTC.

This chain uses TRBV6-5 with TRBJ2-5, with 7 bases identical to TRBD1. Germline V lookup: CDR1 MNHEY, CDR2 SVGAGI. The CDR3 runs 14 residues. Trimming at V came to 4 bases and at J to 2 bases, leaving 4 bases not matched to a gene. The CDR3 protein is CASSSGQRQETQYF. CDR3 nucleotides: TGTGCCAGCAGTTCGGGACAGAGACAAGAGACCCAGTACTTC.

The rearrangement uses TRBV19 and TRBJ2-1; D unresolved. Per germline, CDR1 LNHDA and CDR2 SQIVND (reference sequence). V was clipped by 3 bases and J by 0 bases, with 12 bases between them. This CDR3 contains 16 residues. The CDR3 spells CASSIGGWGSYNEQFF. CDR3 DNA sequence: TGTGCCAGTAGTATTGGTGGATGGGGCTCCTACAATGAGCAGTTCTTC.

The V call is TRBV28, the J call TRBJ1-4; a weak D match, TRBD1 (5 bases). CDR1 and CDR2 from the germline V gene are MDHEN and SYDVKM. This CDR3 has 16 amino acids. Trimming shortened V by 3 bases and J by 8 bases, and 19 bases separated the two germline ends. For the CDR3, the DNA is TGTGCCAGCAGTTTCCTAACGGGGGGGAGGGAGGAAAAACTGTTTTTT. Protein product: CASSFLTGGREEKLFF.

The chain uses TRBV7-9 and TRBJ1-2; TRBD1 agrees at 8 bases. CDR1 and CDR2 (germline): SEHNR, FQNEAQ (reference sequence). V trimming: 1 base; J trimming: 6 bases; junction bases outside the gene matches: 4. There are 14 residues in the CDR3. The CDR3 spells CASSLEDRVNGYTF. CDR3 in DNA: TGTGCCAGCAGCTTAGAGGACAGGGTGAATGGCTACACCTTC.

V gene TRBV19 combines with J gene TRBJ1-1; weak D call: TRBD1 (5 bases). V was trimmed by 3 bases and J by 9 bases, leaving 14 bases between them. The CDR3 runs to 13 residues. The V gene's germline CDR1 is LNHDA and CDR2 SQIVND (reference sequence). Written as DNA, the CDR3 is TGTGCCAGTAGTATGGGGCAGGCCGGGCAAGCTTTCTTT. Its protein is CASSMGQAGQAFF.

The chain combines TRBV6-5 with TRBJ2-2; D is unclear. The CDR3 consists of 11 residues. V shed 7 bases and J shed 5 bases, with 5 bases lying between them. The germline V gene has CDR1 MNHEY and CDR2 SVGAGI. The CDR3 sequence is CASKSTGELFF. CDR3 bases: TGTGCCAGCAAATCAACCGGGGAGCTGTTTTTT.

This chain uses TRBV19 with TRBJ1-3, with 7 bases that match TRBD1. The trim removed 3 bases at V and 4 bases at J, leaving 21 bases unmatched. This CDR3 is built from 20 residues. Germline CDR1 is LNHDA and CDR2 is SQIVND (reference sequence). The CDR3 is CASSIRPGGRSGPSGNTIYF. The CDR3 coding sequence is TGTGCCAGTAGTATCAGGCCAGGGGGTAGAAGTGGACCATCCGGAAACACCATATATTTT. The whole variable domain, filled in from reference TRBV19 and TRBJ1-3, reads DGGITQSPKYLFRKEGQNVTLSCEQNLNHDAMYWYRQDPGQGLRLIYYSQIVNDFQKGDIAEGYSVSREKKESFPLTVTSAQKNPTAFYLCASSIRPGGRSGPSGNTIYFGEGSWLTVV.

The V gene is TRBV7-2, the J gene TRBJ2-1; D is perhaps TRBD2 (7 bases). Trimming took 0 bases from V and 6 from J, leaving 30 bases between them. Germline loops: CDR1 SGHTA, CDR2 FQGNSA. The CDR3 length is 21 residues. In DNA form, the CDR3 reads TGTGCCAGCAGCTTAGCGCTCCTATTAGGCAAAGGGGGGGATCACCGCAATGAGCAGTTCTTC. Translated: CASSLALLLGKGGDHRNEQFF.

The V gene is TRBV2, the J gene TRBJ1-5, with TRBD1 as a possible D gene (5 bases). CDR1 and CDR2 (germline): SNHLY, FYNNEI. The length of the CDR3 is 15 residues. Between the trimmed V and J ends, which lost 3 bases and 7 bases, there was a span of 16 bases. The DNA for the CDR3 is TGTGCCAGCAGTGAGGAGACCGGGGGGGGGCAGCCCCAGCATTTT. Translated, it gives CASSEETGGGQPQHF.

V gene TRBV19 combines with J gene TRBJ2-4, with 12 bases aligning to TRBD1. The CDR3 has 17 amino acids. The germline V gene has CDR1 LNHDA and CDR2 SQIVND (reference sequence). V was clipped by 8 bases and J by 1 base; unmatched bases: 9. CDR3 amino acids: CASSPGQGALAKNIQYF. DNA for the CDR3: TGTGCCAGTTCCCCGGGACAGGGGGCTCTTGCCAAAAACATTCAGTACTTC.

The chain carries TRBV11-2 and TRBJ2-5; D is unresolved. This CDR3 contains 15 residues. Trimming cost V 2 bases and J 4 bases, with 14 bases left between them. The germline V gene encodes CDR1 SGHAT and CDR2 FQNNGV. CDR3 loop: CASSLLRVWGETQYF. The CDR3 nucleotides are TGTGCCAGCAGCTTATTAAGGGTTTGGGGAGAGACCCAGTACTTC. Full variable domain (remainder filled in from reference TRBV11-2 and TRBJ2-5): EAGVAQSPRYKIIEKRQSVAFWCNPISGHATLYWYQQILGQGPKLLIQFQNNGVVDDSQLPKDRFSAERLKGVDSTLKIQPAKLEDSAVYLCASSLLRVWGETQYFGPGTRLLVL.

The chain has TRBV6-2 or TRBV6-3 and TRBJ2-1; D remains unclear. This CDR3 comprises 14 residues. The germline V gene encodes CDR1 MNHEY and CDR2 SVGEGT. V was pared by 2 bases and J by 5 bases, with 10 bases between. The CDR3 sequence: CASSYNRRNNEQFF. The CDR3 region has the DNA TGTGCCAGCAGTTACAACCGAAGAAACAATGAGCAGTTCTTC.

The V call is TRBV6-5, the J call TRBJ1-1; 7 positions match TRBD1. Germline assignment: CDR1 MNHEY and CDR2 SVGAGI. There are 14 residues in the CDR3. V lost 0 bases to trimming and J lost 4 bases; unmatched junction nucleotides: 2. The CDR3 sequence is CASSYSGGGTEAFF. The CDR3, as DNA: TGTGCCAGCAGTTACTCAGGGGGCGGCACTGAAGCTTTCTTT.

The V gene is TRBV9, the J gene TRBJ1-5; TRBD1 agrees at 10 bases. This CDR3 has 14 amino acids. V was clipped by 4 bases and J by 4 bases; unmatched bases: 2. Per germline, CDR1 SGDLS and CDR2 YYNGEE. CDR3 DNA: TGTGCCAGCAGCTCGGACAGGGGGAATCAGCCCCAGCATTTT. The encoded protein is CASSSDRGNQPQHF.

The chain carries TRBV20-1 and TRBJ1-1, with a weak D call TRBD1 (6 bases). In germline, CDR1 is DFQATT, CDR2 SNEGSKA (reference sequence). CDR3 length: 14 amino acids. V lost 3 bases, J lost 5 bases, and 16 bases lay in between. CDR3 protein: CSASSGDTGTEAFF. DNA of the CDR3: TGCAGTGCTAGTTCCGGGGACACCGGGACTGAAGCTTTCTTT.

This clone was recorded once. The chain employs TRBV3-1 (or the pseudogene TRBV3-2) and TRBJ2-5, with D unclear. CDR1 and CDR2 (germline): LGHDT, YNNKEL (reference sequence). The CDR3 sequence is 15 residues long. Trimming left V 4 bases short and J 4 bases short, with 16 bases between. CDR3 protein: CASSPPVGSIETQYF. The CDR3 region has the DNA TGTGCCAGCAGCCCTCCCGTGGGCTCGATAGAGACCCAGTACTTC.

The chain links TRBV6-2 or TRBV6-3 to TRBJ1-1; TRBD1 matches at 7 bases. The junction had 12 bases not matched to a gene; V was cut back by 6 bases and J by 5 bases. CDR1 and CDR2 (germline): MNHEY, SVGEGT. This CDR3 region has 15 residues. The CDR3 sequence: CASSHGTGAGTEAFF. As DNA, the CDR3 is TGTGCCAGCAGCCATGGAACAGGGGCGGGGACTGAAGCTTTCTTT.

The table lists this clone with a count of one. This sequence joins TRBV2 and TRBJ1-2, with D possibly being TRBD1 (6 bases). Looked up from germline, CDR1 is SNHLY and CDR2 is FYNNEI. The CDR3 covers 13 residues. V dropped 5 bases and J dropped 2 bases, with 9 bases sitting between them. CDR3 amino acids: CASSTDRNYGYTF. The CDR3 bases are TGTGCCAGCAGTACCGACAGGAACTATGGCTACACCTTC.

This clone was counted a few times. The chain employs TRBV4-2 and TRBJ2-5, with TRBD2 matching over 9 bases. V shed 7 bases, J shed 5 bases, and the junction held 14 bases outside the gene matches. Germline-derived CDR1 and CDR2 are LGHNA and YNFKEQ. This CDR3 spans 16 amino acids. CDR3 nucleotide sequence: TGTGCCAGCAACCACTTGTTTAGCGGGAGTCACGAGACCCAGTACTTC. Translation gives CASNHLFSGSHETQYF.

The table lists this clone with a count of one. V usage is TRBV5-1 and J usage is TRBJ2-3; 10 nucleotides align to TRBD2. Germline V gene sequence: CDR1 SGHRS, CDR2 YFSETQ. This CDR3 is built from 17 residues. V shed 4 bases and J 2 bases; nucleotides not matched to a gene: 10. The CDR3 reads CASSPSLAGASTDTQYF. In nucleotides, the CDR3 is TGCGCCAGCAGCCCCAGCCTAGCGGGGGCCTCCACAGATACGCAGTATTTT.